This record covers a single T cell receptor beta chain. The Seattle patients, enrolled during active infection, were followed longitudinally. The CDR3 length is 12 residues. CDR1 is MNHEY, CDR2 SVGEGT, per germline. Trimming took off 0 bases at V and 7 bases at J, with 6 bases between the two ends. The data derive from a study of blood T cell repertoires in COVID-19. Study context: Samples of COVID-19 (acute and convalescent) were obtained from the United States, Italy and Spain. Sources were T cells, B-cell-depleted T cells, or PBMCs; the material itself was cDNA or gDNA.

Methods used by the authors: Counts of nucleated cells, estimated from reference gene primer amplification, were obtained. Using immunoSEQ multiplex PCR, the repertoire was profiled, and TCRdb retains in-frame clones only, with some absent. That table gives V, J and clone size, and the DNA gave D and trimming. The data hold about 55,000 clones, with 70% to 85% observed a single time. The chain couples TRBV6-2 or TRBV6-3 to TRBJ2-5; tentatively, D is TRBD2 (5 bases). The sequenced sample consisted of peripheral blood. This clonotype was sampled from a man at least 80 years old with COVID-19, enrolled during active disease. Written as DNA, the CDR3 is TGTGCCAGCAGTTACTCGAGCGGGACCCAGTACTTC. Translation gives CASSYSSGTQYF.